These 28 T cell receptor beta chains originate from one sample sequenced in a study of blood T cell repertoires in COVID-19. Sequencing used immunoSEQ multiplex PCR; TCRdb keeps in-frame clones, though not all of them. The data contain more than 200,000 clones, around 87% of them singletons. Input material: peripheral blood. The source of these receptors is a woman between 50 and 59 years old with COVID-19, enrolled during active disease.

The V gene is TRBV5-6, the J gene TRBJ2-1; 9 nucleotides line up with TRBD2. This CDR3 region has 12 residues. Germline lookup yields CDR1 SGHDT and CDR2 YYEEEE. The junction had 6 bases not matched to a gene; V was cut back by 7 bases and J by 10 bases. CDR3 sequence reads: CASHSTSGEQFF. The CDR3 DNA reads as TGTGCCAGCCACTCCACTAGCGGGGAGCAGTTCTTC.

The table lists this clone with a count of one. The rearrangement links TRBV10-3 to TRBJ2-1; a weak D match, TRBD2 (5 bases). Trimming removed 8 bases at V and 4 bases at J, with 15 bases between. Germline V gene sequence: CDR1 ENHRY, CDR2 SYGVKD. The CDR3 contains 14 residues. The chain's CDR3 is CAIDSGEGYNEQFF. Written as DNA, the CDR3 is TGTGCCATCGATTCTGGAGAGGGTTACAATGAGCAGTTCTTC.

This rearrangement joins TRBV6-1 to TRBJ1-2; unclear D gene. The CDR3 consists of 12 residues. Trimming cost V 2 bases and J 4 bases, with 5 bases left between them. The germline gives CDR1 MNHNS, CDR2 SASEGT. This CDR3 reads CASSETIYGYTF. DNA for the CDR3: TGTGCCAGCAGTGAAACAATCTATGGCTACACCTTC.

V is TRBV2 and J is TRBJ2-5; maybe TRBD2 (6 bases). V gave up 7 bases and J gave up 2 bases, with 11 bases separating them. This CDR3 has 13 amino acids. Germline assignment: CDR1 SNHLY and CDR2 FYNNEI. CDR3 DNA: TGTGCCAGCAAGGCTAGCGCACAAGAGACCCAGTACTTC. It is translated as CASKASAQETQYF.

The chain joins TRBV9 to TRBJ2-7; D may be TRBD2 (6 bases). CDR3 length: 11 residues. Trimming took 7 bases from V and 7 from J, leaving 12 bases between them. The germline V gene encodes CDR1 SGDLS and CDR2 YYNGEE. CDR3 nucleotides: TGTGCCAGCGCGGGGTCGGGAGAGCAGTACTTC. Translating it yields CASAGSGEQYF.

The chain recombines TRBV23-1 with TRBJ1-1, with D perhaps TRBD1 (5 bases). TRBV23-1 is filed as an ORF, its function uncertain. V was clipped by 3 bases and J by 2 bases, with 16 bases between them. The CDR3 has 16 amino acids. CDR3 amino acids: CASSQIPETDNTEAFF. The CDR3 bases are TGCGCCAGCAGTCAGATCCCCGAGACAGATAACACTGAAGCTTTCTTT.

This clone was recorded a few times. The V call is TRBV11-3, the J call TRBJ2-7; TRBD2 matches 12 bases. CDR3 length equals 16 residues. Losses at the gene ends were 1 base for V and 2 bases for J; bases not matched to a gene: 3. The germline gives CDR1 SGHNT, CDR2 YENEEA. CDR3 in amino acids: CASSLVASGGAYEQYF. For the CDR3, the DNA is TGTGCCAGCAGCTTAGTCGCTAGCGGGGGGGCCTACGAGCAGTACTTC.

This clone was recorded only once. This chain connects TRBV6-2 or TRBV6-3 to TRBJ2-7; the D gene is possibly TRBD1 (5 bases). Between the trimmed V and J ends, which lost 4 bases and 4 bases, there was a span of 14 bases. CDR1 is MNHEY and CDR2 is SVGEGT in the germline V gene. The CDR3 loop spans 14 amino acids. CDR3 loop: CASSSLVGRYEQYF. Here the CDR3 DNA reads TGTGCCAGCAGTTCCCTCGTGGGGCGTTACGAGCAGTACTTC.

The chain links TRBV5-8 to TRBJ1-3, with D tentatively TRBD1 (5 bases). V lost 2 bases, J lost 1 base, and 10 bases lay in between. This CDR3 has 15 amino acids. Looked up from germline, CDR1 is SGHTS and CDR2 is YDEGEE. CDR3 nucleotide sequence: TGTGCCAGCAGCTTTCGGGGGACTTCTGGAAACACCATATATTTT. Amino acids: CASSFRGTSGNTIYF.

A single count supports this clone. V is TRBV3-1 (or the pseudogene TRBV3-2) and J is TRBJ2-7; a weak D match, TRBD1 (6 bases). Trimming stripped 1 base from V and 3 bases from J, with 13 bases between. The length of the CDR3 is 15 residues. In germline, CDR1 is LGHDT, CDR2 YNNKEL (reference sequence). In DNA form, the CDR3 reads TGTGCCAGCAGCCAAGGACAGGCGATAATCTACGAGCAGTACGTC. It codes for CASSQGQAIIYEQYV.

The chain has TRBV28 and TRBJ1-1; 8 bases align to TRBD1. Germline values: CDR1 MDHEN, CDR2 SYDVKM. Trimming took 6 bases from V and 4 from J; bases not matched to a gene: 1. The CDR3 loop spans 12 amino acids. CDR3 nucleotide sequence: TGTGCCAGCAGCACAGGGGGCACTGAAGCTTTCTTT. Translating it yields CASSTGGTEAFF.

V gene TRBV20-1 combines with J gene TRBJ1-2, with D possibly matching TRBD1 (5 bases). Germline assignment: CDR1 DFQATT and CDR2 SNEGSKA (reference sequence). Trimming cost V 3 bases and J 3 bases, with 20 bases left between them. The CDR3 is 16 amino acids. For the CDR3, the DNA is TGCAGTGCTAGTACTATAGTCCGTTGGGGGGACTATGGCTACACCTTC. This encodes CSASTIVRWGDYGYTF.

The chain is built from TRBV5-1 and TRBJ1-2; D not resolved. Trimming took off 0 bases at V and 2 bases at J, with 11 bases between the two ends. Germline values: CDR1 SGHRS, CDR2 YFSETQ. The CDR3 loop spans 15 amino acids. CDR3 residues: CASSLASGRNYGYTF. The CDR3 DNA reads as TGCGCCAGCAGCTTGGCGTCGGGGAGGAACTATGGCTACACCTTC.

The chain couples TRBV5-6 to TRBJ2-7, with 7 bases matching TRBD2. The junction had 6 bases not matched to a gene; V was cut back by 7 bases and J by 2 bases. The CDR3 consists of 13 residues. From germline, CDR1 is SGHDT and CDR2 YYEEEE. The CDR3 here is CASGSSGPYEQYF. DNA of the CDR3: TGTGCCAGCGGTTCTAGCGGCCCCTACGAGCAGTACTTC.

This chain uses TRBV2 with TRBJ2-7; D gene uncertain. The V and J ends lost 1 base and 3 bases respectively, with 13 bases between them. The CDR3 length is 15 residues. Germline CDR1 is SNHLY and CDR2 is FYNNEI. The CDR3 is CASSEELAAGYEQYV. In nucleotides, the CDR3 is TGTGCCAGCAGTGAAGAGTTGGCCGCAGGCTACGAGCAGTACGTC.

The chain has TRBV18 and TRBJ1-1; D is perhaps TRBD1 (6 bases). CDR1 KGHSH and CDR2 LQKENI come from the germline V gene. The CDR3 is made up of 14 amino acids. With 3 bases removed from V and 4 bases from J, the gap between germline ends came to 12 bases. The CDR3 nucleotides are TGTGCCAGCTCACCGGGACCCAGGGGCACTGAAGCTTTCTTT. Amino acid sequence: CASSPGPRGTEAFF.

The rearrangement joins TRBV11-2 to TRBJ1-2; no reliable D call. The CDR3 is 13 amino acids. The V end was cut by 1 base, the J end by 4 bases, with 7 bases between. CDR1 SGHAT and CDR2 FQNNGV come from the germline V gene. CDR3 bases: TGTGCCAGCAGCTTAGCGGACTCCTATGGCTACACCTTC. Translating it yields CASSLADSYGYTF.

V usage is TRBV6-1 and J usage is TRBJ1-2; 9 positions match TRBD1. With V trimmed by 2 bases and J by 2 bases, 6 bases remained unmatched. Germline V lookup: CDR1 MNHNS, CDR2 SASEGT. This CDR3 region has 16 residues. This chain's CDR3 is CASSEYFGQGNYGYTF. CDR3 nucleotides: TGTGCCAGCAGTGAATACTTCGGACAGGGGAACTATGGCTACACCTTC.

This chain links TRBV4-3 with TRBJ2-1; maybe TRBD1 (6 bases). The germline V gene encodes CDR1 LGHNA and CDR2 YSLEER. Trimming removed 0 bases from V and 3 bases from J, with 18 bases in between. The CDR3 has 18 residues. As DNA, the CDR3 is TGCGCCAGCAGCCAAGACCGTTCTACAGGGACCTACTACAATGAGCAGTTCTTC. Protein sequence: CASSQDRSTGTYYNEQFF.

The chain is built from TRBV25-1 and TRBJ1-6; D unresolved. CDR3 length: 13 amino acids. The germline V and J ends were trimmed by 2 bases and 5 bases, with 4 bases remaining between them. Germline CDR1 reads MGHDK; CDR2 reads SYGVNS. This chain's CDR3 is CASSEQNNSPLHF. The CDR3 DNA reads TGTGCCAGCAGTGAACAGAATAATTCACCCCTCCACTTT.

The gene calls are TRBV19 and TRBJ1-1; D not certain. The CDR3 is made up of 14 amino acids. Trimming took off 7 bases at V and 4 bases at J, with 16 bases between the two ends. Per germline, CDR1 LNHDA and CDR2 SQIVND (reference sequence). In nucleotides, the CDR3 is TGTGCCAGTACCCGCGGGCGAGGGAGCACTGAAGCTTTCTTT. It encodes CASTRGRGSTEAFF. Looking up the rest from reference TRBV19 and TRBJ1-1 gives the full variable domain: DGGITQSPKYLFRKEGQNVTLSCEQNLNHDAMYWYRQDPGQGLRLIYYSQIVNDFQKGDIAEGYSVSREKKESFPLTVTSAQKNPTAFYLCASTRGRGSTEAFFGQGTRLTVV.

The chain couples TRBV14 to TRBJ1-3; TRBD1 aligns across 9 bases. V lost 9 bases, J lost 16 bases, and 7 bases stayed unmatched. The CDR3 runs to 10 residues. CDR1 SGHDN and CDR2 FVKESK come from the germline V gene. The CDR3 region is CARWDRERYF. CDR3 DNA: TGTGCCAGGTGGGACAGGGAAAGGTATTTT.

CDR3 nucleotide sequence: TGTGCCAGCAGCTTGACAGGCGGCAATCAGCCCCAGCATTTT. Encoded protein: CASSLTGGNQPQHF. The rearrangement uses TRBV7-2 and TRBJ1-5, with a possible D match to TRBD1 (6 bases). V was pared by 3 bases and J by 2 bases, with 8 bases between. The CDR3 covers 14 residues. Germline CDR1 SGHTA, CDR2 FQGNSA.

This chain links TRBV19 with TRBJ2-3; perhaps TRBD2 as D (5 bases). This CDR3 is 15 amino acids long. Germline-derived CDR1 and CDR2 are LNHDA and SQIVND (reference sequence). V lost 2 bases, J lost 3 bases, and 12 bases lay in between. As DNA, the CDR3 is TGTGCCAGTAGTATACCGGGCGGGCAAACAGATACGCAGTATTTT. The encoded protein is CASSIPGGQTDTQYF. Filled out from reference TRBV19 and TRBJ2-3, the complete variable domain reads DGGITQSPKYLFRKEGQNVTLSCEQNLNHDAMYWYRQDPGQGLRLIYYSQIVNDFQKGDIAEGYSVSREKKESFPLTVTSAQKNPTAFYLCASSIPGGQTDTQYFGPGTRLTVL.

The chain recombines TRBV7-2 with TRBJ1-1; D is possibly TRBD1 (5 bases). Germline V gives CDR1 SGHTA, CDR2 FQGNSA. The V end was cut by 2 bases, the J end by 11 bases, with 24 bases between. This CDR3 contains 16 residues. CDR3 sequence: CASSLRSQAGVGTAFF. In DNA, the CDR3 is TGTGCCAGCAGCTTACGCAGCCAAGCGGGGGTAGGAACGGCTTTCTTT.

This CDR3 is CASSQPPLGYGYTF. Here the CDR3 DNA reads TGTGCCAGCAGTCAACCCCCCCTAGGCTATGGCTACACCTTC. The chain carries TRBV27 and TRBJ1-2, with no clear D. This CDR3 contains 14 residues. With 5 bases removed from V and 4 bases from J, the gap between germline ends came to 14 bases. Germline V CDR1 and CDR2: MNHEY, SMNVEV (reference sequence).

This sequence joins TRBV19 and TRBJ2-2; D is undetermined. Trimming shortened V by 6 bases and J by 0 bases, and 11 bases separated the two germline ends. The CDR3 loop spans 15 amino acids. Per the germline V gene, CDR1 is LNHDA and CDR2 is SQIVND (reference sequence). The CDR3 reads CASRALGANTGELFF. In nucleotides, the CDR3 is TGTGCCAGTAGAGCCTTAGGAGCGAACACCGGGGAGCTGTTTTTT.

The chain links TRBV10-1 to TRBJ2-3, with 9 nucleotides matching TRBD1. The germline V gene has CDR1 WNHNN and CDR2 SYGVQD (reference sequence). CDR3 size: 15 residues. With V trimmed by 5 bases and J by 2 bases, 5 bases remained unmatched. This CDR3 is CASSTTGGVTDTQYF. CDR3 nucleotides: TGCGCCAGCAGTACCACAGGGGGCGTCACAGATACGCAGTATTTT.